These T cell receptor beta chains were read from a single sample in a study of T cells in Graves' hyperthyroidism and ophthalmopathy. TCRdb reanalysed the multiplex PCR reads using MiXCR and keeps one entry per CDR3 protein. Of about 760,000 distinct CDR3 sequences listed, roughly a third are singletons. Sequencing was carried out using blood. These receptors all stem from a woman in her 40s with Graves' hyperthyroidism. CDR3s include the opening cysteine and the closing phenylalanine or tryptophan. Each record gives: J gene, V gene, clone size, D gene, CDR3 protein, CDR3 DNA. The D gene is left open where the match is weak. Not every row has a clone size; where given, it reads once, few, many or a size class.

TRBJ1-1 | TRBV6-5 | few | - | CASIFGQNTEAFF | TGTGCCAGCATCTTCGGGCAGAACACTGAAGCTTTCTTT
TRBJ1-6 | TRBV5-4 | few | - | CASSRGLSFGPLHF | TGTGCCAGCAGCAGGGGACTGAGCTTTGGTCCCCTCCACTTT
TRBJ2-7 | TRBV12-3/TRBV12-4 | - | TRBD1 | CASSLRDRYAEQHF | TGTGCCAGCAGTTTGAGGGACAGGTATGCGGAGCAGCACTTC
TRBJ2-6 | TRBV5-4 | - | TRBD1 | CASSLGQGWSGANVLTF | TGTGCCAGCAGCTTGGGACAGGGGTGGTCTGGGGCCAACGTCCTGACTTTC
TRBJ1-1 | TRBV15 | - | - | CATSSVRVNTEAFF | TGTGCCACCAGCAGCGTTCGCGTGAACACTGAAGCTTTCTTT
TRBJ1-2 | TRBV28 | - | - | CASGPGPAREGGYTF | TGTGCCAGCGGACCGGGACCCGCCCGGGAGGGTGGCTACACCTTC
TRBJ1-1 | TRBV19 | - | - | CASSITTASTTEAFF | TGTGCCAGTAGTATAACGACAGCTAGTACAACTGAAGCTTTCTTT
TRBJ1-6 | TRBV12-3/TRBV12-4 | many | - | CASTRGIQRPLHF | TGTGCCAGCACCCGCGGCATACAGCGACCCCTCCACTTT
TRBJ2-7 | TRBV24-1 | many | - | CATSAVPTYSHEQYF | TGTGCCACCAGTGCGGTCCCGACTTATTCCCACGAGCAGTACTTC
TRBJ2-2 | TRBV9 | - | - | CASSVTFSRNTGELFF | TGTGCCAGCAGCGTCACATTTTCACGCAACACCGGGGAGCTGTTTTTT
TRBJ2-7 | TRBV7-2 | - | - | CASSLGGVTTGEYEQYF | TGTGCCAGCAGCTTAGGAGGGGTTACTACCGGAGAATACGAGCAGTACTTC
TRBJ2-7 | TRBV12-3/TRBV12-4 | few | TRBD1 | CASSAGTGSEQYF | TGTGCCAGCAGCGCCGGGACAGGGTCCGAGCAGTACTTC
TRBJ2-7 | TRBV11-2 | few | - | CASSLEAGTYEQYF | TGTGCCAGCAGCTTAGAAGCAGGAACCTACGAGCAGTACTTC
TRBJ1-2 | TRBV25-1 | - | - | CASSPGLGRDGYTF | TGTGCCAGCTCGCCGGGCCTCGGACGGGATGGCTACACCTTC
TRBJ2-5 | TRBV7-6 | many | - | CASSLWGATQYF | TGTGCCAGCAGCTTATGGGGGGCGACCCAGTACTTC
TRBJ2-3 | TRBV20-1 | - | TRBD2 | CSARDGAGGADTQYF | TGCAGTGCTAGAGATGGGGCGGGGGGGGCAGATACGCAGTATTTT
TRBJ1-4 | TRBV7-2 | many | - | CASSLAVRATNEKLFF | TGTGCCAGCAGCTTAGCCGTGCGGGCAACTAATGAAAAACTGTTTTTT
TRBJ2-7 | TRBV7-6 | many | - | CASSLGGPGSEQYF | TGTGCCAGCAGCTTAGGGGGACCCGGCTCTGAGCAGTACTTC
TRBJ1-2 | TRBV25-1 | - | TRBD1 | CASSSSQGAQNYGYTF | TGTGCCAGCAGTTCCTCACAGGGGGCGCAAAACTATGGCTACACCTTC
TRBJ1-5 | TRBV25-1 | many | - | CASSARGNQPQHF | TGTGCCAGCAGTGCCAGGGGCAATCAGCCCCAGCATTTT
TRBJ1-1 | TRBV7-9 | many | - | CASSLSVGTEAFF | TGTGCCAGCAGCTTATCTGTTGGCACTGAAGCTTTCTTT
TRBJ1-1 | TRBV29-1 | many | TRBD1 | CSVGDRVNTEAFF | TGCAGCGTGGGGGACAGAGTGAACACTGAAGCTTTCTTT
TRBJ1-5 | TRBV2 | many | - | CASGRGGQPQHF | TGTGCCAGCGGCAGGGGCGGTCAGCCCCAGCATTTT
TRBJ2-7 | TRBV10-2 | - | TRBD2 | CASRLARDYEQYF | TGCGCCAGCCGACTAGCGAGGGACTACGAGCAGTACTTC
TRBJ1-5 | TRBV6-4 | - | TRBD1 | CASTGQFCNQPQRF | TGTGCCAGCACGGGACAGTTTTGCAATCAGCCCCAGCGTTTT
TRBJ1-2 | TRBV12-3/TRBV12-4 | - | TRBD1 | CASTSDREGYGYTF | TGTGCCAGCACCAGCGACAGGGAGGGCTATGGCTACACCTTC
TRBJ1-4 | TRBV29-1 | many | TRBD1 | CSVGPGQGEKLFF | TGCAGCGTGGGCCCGGGACAGGGCGAAAAACTGTTTTTT
TRBJ1-5 | TRBV29-1 | - | - | CSVVAGSIQPQHF | TGCAGCGTTGTGGCAGGGTCTATTCAGCCCCAGCATTTT